The 13 T cell receptor beta chains below come from one sample, sequenced in a study of blood T cell repertoires in COVID-19 (dated by TCRdb to about 2020). The library came from the immunoSEQ multiplex PCR assay. TCRdb's version of the immuneACCESS table is confined to in-frame rearrangements and falls short of the full clone set. An unresolved V gene accounts for under half of the shortfall where checked; the remainder is of unknown origin. This sample lists some 99,000 clones; roughly 82% were detected once. 7% to 9.5% of the sample goes to the ten largest clones. The sequencing input was peripheral blood. These receptors were taken from a woman over 75 with active or convalescent COVID-19.

J is TRBJ1-1 and V is TRBV19; D is undetermined. The V end was cut by 5 bases, the J end by 4 bases, with 14 bases between. The CDR3 sequence is 14 residues long. Per germline, CDR1 LNHDA and CDR2 SQIVND (reference sequence). CDR3 sequence (DNA): TGTGCCAGTAGTGCCGGAGCGGGGATCACTGAAGCTTTCTTT. This encodes CASSAGAGITEAFF. The entire variable domain, with the rest obtained from reference TRBV19 and TRBJ1-1, is as follows: DGGITQSPKYLFRKEGQNVTLSCEQNLNHDAMYWYRQDPGQGLRLIYYSQIVNDFQKGDIAEGYSVSREKKESFPLTVTSAQKNPTAFYLCASSAGAGITEAFFGQGTRLTVV.

The genes are TRBV28 and TRBJ2-7; 10 bases are a match to TRBD2. Per the germline V gene, CDR1 is MDHEN and CDR2 is SYDVKM. This CDR3 contains 17 residues. The V and J ends lost 2 bases and 6 bases, in that order; junction bases with no gene match: 13. The CDR3 spells CASSLVEWASGSVEQYF. The CDR3 DNA sequence: TGTGCCAGCAGTTTAGTAGAGTGGGCTAGCGGGAGTGTCGAGCAGTACTTC.

The chain has TRBV18 and TRBJ2-5; 10 nucleotides agree with TRBD2. Germline lookup yields CDR1 KGHSH and CDR2 LQKENI. V was pared by 2 bases and J by 1 base, with 10 bases of the junction left unmatched. This CDR3 contains 18 residues. In DNA form, the CDR3 reads TGTGCCAGCTCACCAGGACTAGCGGCGGGGACTGGCCAAGAGACCCAGTACTTC. Translated, it gives CASSPGLAAGTGQETQYF.

CDR3 sequence: CASSTRQGTFTNEQFF. CDR3 nucleotides: TGTGCCAGCAGCACAAGACAGGGTACCTTTACAAATGAGCAGTTCTTC. This chain uses TRBV11-2 with TRBJ2-1; 7 positions agree with TRBD1. The V gene's germline CDR1 is SGHAT and CDR2 FQNNGV. CDR3 length: 16 amino acids. Germline trimming cut 5 bases from V and 7 bases from J; bases unmatched to any gene: 14.

The chain couples TRBV7-9 to TRBJ2-3; D possibly corresponds to TRBD2 (6 bases). This CDR3 has 13 residues. Trimming pared 5 bases from V and 6 bases from J, leaving 12 bases between. Per the germline V gene, CDR1 is SEHNR and CDR2 is FQNEAQ (reference sequence). The CDR3 DNA sequence: TGTGCCAGCAGCCCCCGGACTACGGATACGCAGTATTTT. Translating gives CASSPRTTDTQYF.

This rearrangement joins TRBV18 to TRBJ2-1; 10 positions agree with TRBD2. Germline lookup yields CDR1 KGHSH and CDR2 LQKENI. The CDR3 is 14 residues long. V lost 4 bases to trimming and J lost 7 bases; unmatched junction nucleotides: 4. This CDR3 reads CASSLQREGNEQFF. The CDR3 DNA is TGTGCCAGCTCACTTCAGCGGGAGGGGAATGAGCAGTTCTTC. Full variable domain (rest looked up from reference TRBV18 and TRBJ2-1): NAGVMQNPRHLVRRRGQEARLRCSPMKGHSHVYWYRQLPEEGLKFMVYLQKENIIDESGMPKERFSAEFPKEGPSILRIQQVVRGDSAAYFCASSLQREGNEQFFGPGTRLTVL.

This clone was counted at least ten times. The chain has TRBV3-1 (or the pseudogene TRBV3-2) and TRBJ2-2; D might be TRBD2 (6 bases). This CDR3 has 13 residues. Germline lookup yields CDR1 LGHDT and CDR2 YNNKEL (reference sequence). Trimming removed 4 bases from V and 6 bases from J, with 9 bases in between. The CDR3 DNA reads TGTGCCAGCAGCCTTGGGAGGTCCGGGGAGCTGTTTTTT. As protein: CASSLGRSGELFF.

As to this clone: At one end the junction does not follow the germline gene, possibly because of a read error. CDR3 DNA sequence: TGTGCCAGCAGTGACGACAGGGCAACCGATTTT. It codes for CASSDDRATDF. The genes are TRBV2 and TRBJ2-3, with 7 bases matching TRBD1. The V gene's germline CDR1 is SNHLY and CDR2 FYNNEI. This CDR3 comprises 11 residues. Using reference TRBV2 and TRBJ2-3 for the parts outside the CDR3, the full variable domain is EPEVTQTPSHQVTQMGQEVILRCVPISNHLYFYWYRQILGQKVEFLVSFYNNEISEKSEIFDDQFSVERPDGSNFTLKIRSTKLEDSAMYFCASSDDRATDFGPGTRLTVL.

The chain has TRBV3-1 (or the pseudogene TRBV3-2) and TRBJ1-2; D not certain. V was clipped by 4 bases and J by 14 bases, with 20 bases between them. CDR1 is LGHDT, CDR2 YNNKEL, per germline (reference sequence). The CDR3 length is 13 residues. The CDR3 sequence: CASSPSLRLVKTF. The CDR3 region has the DNA TGTGCCAGCAGCCCCTCCCTCCGACTAGTAAAGACCTTC.

The V call is TRBV5-1, the J call TRBJ1-2, with 7 bases that match TRBD1. The CDR3 contains 15 residues. Unmatched junction bases numbered 5, after V lost 0 bases and J lost 3 bases. The germline CDR1 and CDR2 sequences are SGHRS and YFSETQ. CDR3 amino acids: CASSLEQGVYYGYTF. The CDR3 DNA sequence: TGCGCCAGCAGCTTGGAGCAGGGGGTTTACTATGGCTACACCTTC.

This clone was counted once. The chain uses TRBV28 and TRBJ2-6, with 10 positions matching TRBD1. The J segment lost 1 base and the V segment lost 2 bases, leaving 5 bases of the junction unmatched. Looked up from germline, CDR1 is MDHEN and CDR2 is SYDVKM. This CDR3 has 18 amino acids. CDR3 DNA: TGTGCCAGCAGTTTACGGGGACAGGGGCAATCTGGGGCCAACGTCCTGACTTTC. This encodes CASSLRGQGQSGANVLTF.

The chain uses TRBV19 and TRBJ1-1; no reliable D call. Germline CDR1 reads LNHDA; CDR2 reads SQIVND (reference sequence). CDR3 size: 14 residues. V was pared by 1 base and J by 4 bases, with 10 bases between. In nucleotides, the CDR3 is TGTGCCAGTAGTATAGTCGGTTTCGGCACTGAAGCTTTCTTT. Residues: CASSIVGFGTEAFF. Variable domain in full (rest from reference TRBV19 and TRBJ1-1): DGGITQSPKYLFRKEGQNVTLSCEQNLNHDAMYWYRQDPGQGLRLIYYSQIVNDFQKGDIAEGYSVSREKKESFPLTVTSAQKNPTAFYLCASSIVGFGTEAFFGQGTRLTVV.

J is TRBJ1-1 and V is TRBV15; 10 bases match TRBD1. The CDR3 sequence is 16 residues long. The germline gives CDR1 LNHNV, CDR2 YYDKDF (reference sequence). J gave up 10 bases and V 5 bases, and 16 bases lay outside the gene matches. The CDR3 protein is CATSGGQGGIIRGAFF. CDR3 DNA: TGTGCCACCAGCGGAGGACAGGGGGGAATAATTCGAGGAGCTTTCTTT.